This T cell receptor beta chain was recovered during a study of control samples from healthy donors and cancer patients. Produced via immunoSEQ multiplex PCR; TCRdb's table is partial and in-frame only. The sample records 130,000 to 150,000 clones, 75% to 90% being singletons. Germline V gene lookup returns CDR1 SGHRS and CDR2 YFSETQ. CDR3 length: 13 residues. The V gene lost 0 bases and the J gene lost 6 bases, with 9 bases spanning the gap. The rearrangement links TRBV5-1 to TRBJ2-5; D call uncertain. This clonotype was obtained from a man aged 30 to 39 in good health. Sequencing was done on a sample of blood. The CDR3 DNA reads as TGCGCCAGCAGCTTGGAGGGTATGCAGACCCAGTACTTC. It yields the protein CASSLEGMQTQYF.